This entry lists 2 T cell receptor beta chains sequenced from one sample in a study of T cells after posttransplantation cyclophosphamide. The table came from immunoSEQ multiplex PCR; TCRdb's copy has only in-frame clones and leaves some out. The sample yields tens of thousands of clones, just over 90% seen once. The sequenced sample consisted of PBMCs. All receptors come from a woman in her twenties or thirties in good health and a related stem cell transplant donor.

This clone showed up just once. This rearrangement joins TRBV5-4 to TRBJ2-7; D gene uncertain. Trimming removed 0 bases from V and 2 bases from J, with 12 bases in between. The CDR3 runs to 15 residues. Germline CDR1 is SGHNT and CDR2 is YYREEE (reference sequence). The CDR3 loop is CASSLDPVGAYEQYF. DNA for the CDR3: TGTGCCAGCAGCTTGGATCCGGTTGGAGCCTACGAGCAGTACTTC. Full variable domain (outside the CDR3, taken from reference TRBV5-4 and TRBJ2-7): ETGVTQSPTHLIKTRGQQVTLRCSSQSGHNTVSWYQQALGQGPQFIFQYYREEENGRGNFPPRFSGLQFPNYSSELNVNALELDDSALYLCASSLDPVGAYEQYFGPGTRLTVT.

The chain employs TRBV7-6 and TRBJ2-3; 7 nucleotides agree with TRBD2. Germline loops: CDR1 SGHVS, CDR2 FNYEAQ. There are 16 residues in the CDR3. Unmatched junction bases numbered 12, after V lost 5 bases and J lost 4 bases. CDR3 in amino acids: CASSPGWTRRADTQYF. The CDR3 DNA reads TGTGCCAGCAGCCCAGGGTGGACTAGGAGAGCAGATACGCAGTATTTT. The whole variable domain, filled in from reference TRBV7-6 and TRBJ2-3, reads GAGVSQSPRYKVTKRGQDVALRCDPISGHVSLYWYRQALGQGPEFLTYFNYEAQQDKSGLPNDRFSAERPEGSISTLTIQRTEQRDSAMYRCASSPGWTRRADTQYFGPGTRLTVL.